This T cell receptor beta chain was observed in a study of identifying expanded T cells in peripheral blood. Study-level points and caveats: Across healthy donors, higher total template counts meant significantly greater approximately 2-week count variance. Technical replicates showed around 1.2 changed clones; about two weeks 15 to 20; four weeks 19.

V was cut by 0 bases and J by 4 bases, with 7 bases left in between. The CDR3 is made up of 14 amino acids. CDR1 and CDR2 from the germline V gene are SGHTS and YDEGEE. The assay was immunoSEQ multiplex PCR, and TCRdb's table has in-frame clones only and misses some. The sample lists roughly 75,000 clones, approximately 87% occurring once. Healthy donors had no documented immune events, such as infections, while sampled. A remark on this clone: Its matching antigen is unknown.

The chain is built from TRBV5-8 and TRBJ1-4, with a weak D call TRBD1 (6 bases). The TCR sequence derives from a person aged 18 to 70 in good health. The sample comprised blood. CDR3 protein: CASSLGQVNEKLFF. The DNA of the CDR3 is TGTGCCAGCAGCTTGGGACAGGTTAATGAAAAACTGTTTTTT. Full variable domain (outside the CDR3, taken from reference TRBV5-8 and TRBJ1-4): EAGVTQSPTHLIKTRGQQATLRCSPISGHTSVYWYQQALGLGLQFLLWYDEGEERNRGNFPPRFSGRQFPNYSSELNVNALELEDSALYLCASSLGQVNEKLFFGSGTQLSVL.